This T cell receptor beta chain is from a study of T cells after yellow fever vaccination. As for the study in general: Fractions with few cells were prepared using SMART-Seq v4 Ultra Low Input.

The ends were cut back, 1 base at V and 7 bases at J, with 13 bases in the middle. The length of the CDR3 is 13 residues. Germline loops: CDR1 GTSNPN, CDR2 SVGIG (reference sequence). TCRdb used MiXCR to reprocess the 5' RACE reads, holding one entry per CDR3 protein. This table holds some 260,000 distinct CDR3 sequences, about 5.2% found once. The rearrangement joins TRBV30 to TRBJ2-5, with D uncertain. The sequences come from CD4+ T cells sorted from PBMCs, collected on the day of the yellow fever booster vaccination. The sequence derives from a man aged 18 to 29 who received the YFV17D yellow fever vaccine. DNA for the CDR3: TGTGCCTGGAGTGGAGCGTCGGAAAGGACCCAGTACTTC. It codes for CAWSGASERTQYF.